One sample yielded the 26 T cell receptor beta chains listed below, sequenced in a study of T cell responses to AZD1222 COVID-19 vaccine. Measured with immunoSEQ multiplex PCR; TCRdb has only the in-frame clones, and not every one. The table includes approximately 15,000 clones, about 87% detected once. Sequenced material: peripheral blood, taken 28 days after the second AZD1222 dose. These receptor sequences come from an adult who received the AZD1222 COVID-19 vaccine.

V is TRBV5-4 and J is TRBJ2-2; 8 bases agree with TRBD2. V was pared by 2 bases and J by 4 bases, with 7 bases of the junction left unmatched. CDR1 is SGHNT, CDR2 YYREEE, per germline (reference sequence). The CDR3 covers 16 residues. The CDR3 spells CASSFGGLGRTGELFF. The CDR3 coding sequence is TGTGCCAGCAGCTTCGGGGGACTAGGTCGCACCGGGGAGCTGTTTTTT.

V gene TRBV21-1 combines with J gene TRBJ1-1; the D call of TRBD1 is as the table states it, not checked on the DNA. TRBV21-1 is an annotated pseudogene. The CDR3 sequence is 16 residues long. The CDR3 bases are TGTGCCAGCAGCTTGCGACAGGGGGCGAAGAACACTGAAGCTTTCTTT. Translated, it gives CASSLRQGAKNTEAFF.

The genes are TRBV6-2 or TRBV6-3 and TRBJ2-5; 8 nucleotides line up with TRBD2. The trim removed 5 bases at V and 4 bases at J, leaving 9 bases unmatched. The CDR3 is 15 residues long. The germline gives CDR1 MNHEY, CDR2 SVGEGT. This chain's CDR3 is CASSRTASGSETQYF. As DNA, the CDR3 is TGTGCCAGCAGTCGTACGGCTAGCGGGTCAGAGACCCAGTACTTC.

This clone was counted only a few times. The rearrangement links TRBV5-4 to TRBJ2-2, with D perhaps given as TRBD1 or TRBD2 (5 bases each). From germline, CDR1 is SGHNT and CDR2 YYREEE (reference sequence). The length of the CDR3 is 13 residues. Trimming took 7 bases from V and 7 from J, leaving 14 bases between them. CDR3 residues: CASSSWDDGELFF. The CDR3 region has the DNA TGTGCCAGCTCAAGCTGGGACGACGGGGAGCTGTTTTTT.

The chain couples TRBV12-3 or TRBV12-4 to TRBJ1-5, with 7 bases matching TRBD1. With 6 bases clipped from V and 2 bases from J, the junction kept 1 base outside the gene matches. The CDR3 runs 13 residues. The CDR3 DNA sequence: TGTGCCAGCAGGGGGACAGGCAATCAGCCCCAGCATTTT. Protein product: CASRGTGNQPQHF.

The chain combines TRBV7-2 with TRBJ1-5, with a tentative D call TRBD1 (6 bases). The CDR3 extends over 14 amino acids. V was clipped by 5 bases and J by 2 bases, with 10 bases between them. CDR1 and CDR2 (germline): SGHTA, FQGNSA. In DNA, the CDR3 is TGTGCCAGCAGCATACAGGGTGGCAATCAGCCCCAGCATTTT. It specifies CASSIQGGNQPQHF.

The chain links TRBV5-1 to TRBJ2-2, with D perhaps TRBD1 (5 bases). Germline-derived CDR1 and CDR2 are SGHRS and YFSETQ. The germline V and J ends were trimmed by 0 bases and 7 bases, with 13 bases remaining between them. The CDR3 covers 15 residues. The CDR3 sequence: CASSLGQGQIGELFF. In DNA, the CDR3 is TGCGCCAGCAGCTTGGGGCAGGGCCAAATCGGGGAGCTGTTTTTT.

The CDR3 DNA is TGTGCCATCAGCGGTCGGGACGAGCAGTACTTC. Residues: CAISGRDEQYF. J is TRBJ2-7 and V is TRBV10-3; D is uncertain. Germline CDR1 ENHRY, CDR2 SYGVKD. This CDR3 is 11 amino acids long. The V end was cut by 6 bases, the J end by 5 bases, with 8 bases between.

The chain recombines TRBV27 with TRBJ1-6; 8 bases are shared with TRBD1. The CDR3 length is 15 residues. V lost 0 bases to trimming and J lost 9 bases; unmatched junction nucleotides: 4. The V gene's germline CDR1 is MNHEY and CDR2 SMNVEV (reference sequence). Here the CDR3 DNA reads TGTGCCAGCAGTTTATCTCAGGGGGCGGTTTCACCCCTCCACTTT. Translated, it gives CASSLSQGAVSPLHF.

This CDR3 reads CASSSGENTEAFF. CDR3 sequence (DNA): TGTGCCAGCTCGTCAGGGGAGAACACTGAAGCTTTCTTT. The V and J genes are TRBV18 and TRBJ1-1, with a weak D call TRBD1 (6 bases). The CDR3 has 13 amino acids. Germline-derived CDR1 and CDR2 are KGHSH and LQKENI. V lost 6 bases to trimming and J lost 1 base, with 9 bases between them.

The chain carries TRBV11-3 and TRBJ1-6, with TRBD1 as a possible D gene (5 bases). V lost 3 bases, J lost 6 bases, and 6 bases lay in between. Germline V gives CDR1 SGHNT, CDR2 YENEEA. CDR3 size: 13 residues. CDR3 region: CASSLGGNSPLHF. CDR3 coding DNA: TGTGCCAGCAGCTTGGGGGGTAATTCACCCCTCCACTTT.

In this sample, this clone turned up a few times. V is TRBV2 and J is TRBJ1-2; the D is unclear. V lost 6 bases to trimming and J lost 2 bases, with 10 bases between them. CDR1 SNHLY and CDR2 FYNNEI come from the germline V gene. The CDR3 spans 13 residues. Written as DNA, the CDR3 is TGTGCCAGCAGCGTAGGGTACAACTATGGCTACACCTTC. Its translation is CASSVGYNYGYTF.

This clone appeared once. The chain combines TRBV28 with TRBJ2-1; 12 bases agree with TRBD2. Germline V lookup: CDR1 MDHEN, CDR2 SYDVKM. This CDR3 comprises 21 residues. V was clipped by 3 bases and J by 8 bases; unmatched bases: 23. The CDR3 nucleotides are TGTGCCAGCAGTTTTCCGCCTCGACAGGAAGGTCTAGCGGGAGGGACCCATGAGCAGTTCTTC. Protein product: CASSFPPRQEGLAGGTHEQFF. The whole variable domain, filled in from reference TRBV28 and TRBJ2-1, reads DVKVTQSSRYLVKRTGEKVFLECVQDMDHENMFWYRQDPGLGLRLIYFSYDVKMKEKGDIPEGYSVSREKKERFSLILESASTNQTSMYLCASSFPPRQEGLAGGTHEQFFGPGTRLTVL.

This clone has a handful of counts. CDR3 region: CASSLGSGEQYF. CDR3 nucleotide sequence: TGTGCCAGCAGCTTAGGCAGCGGTGAGCAGTACTTC. The V and J genes are TRBV13 and TRBJ2-7; D is perhaps TRBD2 (5 bases). This CDR3 comprises 12 residues. The V gene's germline CDR1 is PRHDT and CDR2 FYEKMQ (reference sequence). Trimming cost V 0 bases and J 7 bases, with 7 bases left between them.

The rearrangement links TRBV7-3 to TRBJ2-7; 14 nucleotides agree with TRBD2. Germline CDR1 SGHTA, CDR2 FQGTGA. J gave up 5 bases and V 5 bases, and 5 bases lay outside the gene matches. CDR3 length equals 15 residues. For the CDR3, the DNA is TGTGCCAGCAGCAAGGGACTAGCGGGAGCGGACGAGCAGTACTTC. This sequence encodes CASSKGLAGADEQYF. The full variable domain, completed using reference TRBV7-3 and TRBJ2-7, is GAGVSQTPSNKVTEKGKYVELRCDPISGHTALYWYRQSLGQGPEFLIYFQGTGAADDSGLPNDRFFAVRPEGSVSTLKIQRTERGDSAVYLCASSKGLAGADEQYFGPGTRLTVT.

The chain carries TRBV3-1 (or the pseudogene TRBV3-2) and TRBJ1-1, with D uncertain. CDR1 and CDR2 (germline): LGHDT, YNNKEL (reference sequence). The V and J ends lost 4 bases and 6 bases respectively, with 12 bases between them. This CDR3 spans 13 amino acids. CDR3 sequence: CASSPRLTAEAFF. In DNA, the CDR3 is TGTGCCAGCAGCCCGAGGTTGACGGCTGAAGCTTTCTTT.

The J gene is TRBJ2-1, the V gene TRBV4-2; D gene ambiguous. The germline CDR1 and CDR2 sequences are LGHNA and YNFKEQ. Trimming removed 1 base at V and 5 bases at J, with 6 bases between. This CDR3 is built from 13 residues. CDR3 nucleotide sequence: TGTGCCAGCAGCCAAGTACAGAACAATGAGCAGTTCTTC. Translating gives CASSQVQNNEQFF.

The chain is built from TRBV28 and TRBJ1-5; D is unclear. This CDR3 has 14 amino acids. Per germline, CDR1 MDHEN and CDR2 SYDVKM. Trimming pared 11 bases from V and 1 base from J, leaving 15 bases between. The CDR3 reads CAGAKMGSNQPQHF. The CDR3 nucleotides read TGTGCCGGTGCAAAGATGGGGAGCAATCAGCCCCAGCATTTT.

V is TRBV19 and J is TRBJ2-7; D gene ambiguous. V lost 3 bases and J 1 base, leaving 10 bases between the germline ends. Germline V CDR1 and CDR2: LNHDA, SQIVND (reference sequence). The CDR3 loop spans 14 amino acids. The CDR3 sequence is CASSIGHRSYEQYF. The CDR3 DNA is TGTGCCAGTAGTATTGGTCACAGATCCTACGAGCAGTACTTC.

This sequence joins TRBV7-3 and TRBJ2-5; D may be TRBD2 (6 bases). Germline values: CDR1 SGHTA, CDR2 FQGTGA. Trimming took off 2 bases at V and 7 bases at J, with 14 bases between the two ends. The CDR3 length is 14 residues. CDR3 DNA sequence: TGTGCCAGCAGCTTAGATGGCTTGGGAGGGACCCAGTACTTC. Residues: CASSLDGLGGTQYF.

This clone appeared a single time. The V gene is TRBV5-1, the J gene TRBJ2-5, with TRBD1 as a possible D gene (7 bases). Trimming took off 0 bases at V and 3 bases at J, with 12 bases between the two ends. Germline CDR1 SGHRS, CDR2 YFSETQ. The CDR3 extends over 15 amino acids. CDR3 in DNA: TGCGCCAGCAGCTTGGGGGCGGGGACAGAAGAGACCCAGTACTTC. Its translation is CASSLGAGTEETQYF.

This clone was seen only a few times. This chain's CDR3 is CASSTGRSYEQYF. For the CDR3, the DNA is TGTGCCAGCAGCACGGGACGTTCCTACGAGCAGTACTTC. The chain employs TRBV6-5 and TRBJ2-7; perhaps D is TRBD1 or TRBD2 (5 bases each). This CDR3 contains 13 residues. Per the germline V gene, CDR1 is MNHEY and CDR2 is SVGAGI. The V gene lost 6 bases and the J gene lost 1 base, with 10 bases spanning the gap.

This chain uses TRBV2 with TRBJ1-1; TRBD1 matches 8 bases. The CDR3 consists of 16 residues. The V segment lost 4 bases and the J segment 6 bases; nucleotides outside the gene matches: 13. Germline CDR1 is SNHLY and CDR2 is FYNNEI. CDR3 coding DNA: TGTGCCAGCAGTGTGAGGATGGCAGGGGGCGGCTCTGAAGCTTTCTTT. Protein sequence: CASSVRMAGGGSEAFF.

The V and J genes are TRBV19 and TRBJ1-2, with D possibly matching TRBD1 (5 bases). Per germline, CDR1 LNHDA and CDR2 SQIVND (reference sequence). V was shortened by 4 bases and J by 4 bases, with 7 bases between the two germline ends. The CDR3 covers 12 residues. CDR3 DNA sequence: TGTGCCAGTAGTACCGGGACCTATGGCTACACCTTC. Encoded protein: CASSTGTYGYTF.

The V and J genes are TRBV19 and TRBJ1-2; weak D call: TRBD1 (6 bases). This CDR3 spans 15 amino acids. Germline V gene data show CDR1 as LNHDA and CDR2 as SQIVND (reference sequence). Trimming removed 4 bases at V and 2 bases at J, with 14 bases between. The CDR3 protein is CASSNHRGQNYGYTF. The CDR3 DNA sequence: TGTGCCAGTAGTAACCACCGAGGACAGAACTATGGCTACACCTTC.

The chain links TRBV3-1 (or the pseudogene TRBV3-2) to TRBJ2-7, with 8 nucleotides matching TRBD1. Germline CDR1 and CDR2: LGHDT and YNNKEL (reference sequence). Losses at the gene ends were 3 bases for V and 1 base for J; bases not matched to a gene: 2. The CDR3 runs 14 residues. CDR3: CASSQDRESYEQYF. The CDR3 nucleotides read TGTGCCAGCAGCCAGGACAGGGAGTCCTACGAGCAGTACTTC.